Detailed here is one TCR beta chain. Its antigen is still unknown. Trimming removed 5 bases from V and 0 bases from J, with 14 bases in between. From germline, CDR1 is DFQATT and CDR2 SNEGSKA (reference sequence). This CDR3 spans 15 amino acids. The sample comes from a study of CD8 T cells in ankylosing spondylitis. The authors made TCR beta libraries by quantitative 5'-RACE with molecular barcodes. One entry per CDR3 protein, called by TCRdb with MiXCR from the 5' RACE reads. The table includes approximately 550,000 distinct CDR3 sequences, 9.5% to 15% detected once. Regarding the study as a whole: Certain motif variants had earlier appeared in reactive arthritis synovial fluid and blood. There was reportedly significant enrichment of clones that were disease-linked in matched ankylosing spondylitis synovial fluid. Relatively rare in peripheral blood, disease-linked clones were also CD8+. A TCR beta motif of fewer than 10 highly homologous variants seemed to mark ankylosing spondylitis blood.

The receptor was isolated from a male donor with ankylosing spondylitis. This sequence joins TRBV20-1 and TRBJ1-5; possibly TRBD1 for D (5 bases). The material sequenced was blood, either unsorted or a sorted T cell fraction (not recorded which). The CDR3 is CSAPRQLNSNQPQHF. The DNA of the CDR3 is TGCAGTGCTCCTCGACAGTTGAATAGCAATCAGCCCCAGCATTTT.